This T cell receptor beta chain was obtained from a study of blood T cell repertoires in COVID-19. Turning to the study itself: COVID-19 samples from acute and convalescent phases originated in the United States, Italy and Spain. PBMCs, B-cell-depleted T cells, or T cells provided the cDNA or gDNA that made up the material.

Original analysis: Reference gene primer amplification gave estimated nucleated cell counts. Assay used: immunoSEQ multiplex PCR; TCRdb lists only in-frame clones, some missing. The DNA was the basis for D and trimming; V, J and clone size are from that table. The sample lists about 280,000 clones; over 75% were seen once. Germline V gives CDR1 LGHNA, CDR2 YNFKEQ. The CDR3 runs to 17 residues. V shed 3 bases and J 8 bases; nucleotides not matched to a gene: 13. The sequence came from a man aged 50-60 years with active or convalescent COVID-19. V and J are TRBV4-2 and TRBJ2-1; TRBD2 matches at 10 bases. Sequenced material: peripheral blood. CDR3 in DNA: TGTGCCAGCAGCCAGGTTTTAGCTAGCGGGAGTGGGGATGAGCAGTTCTTC. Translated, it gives CASSQVLASGSGDEQFF.